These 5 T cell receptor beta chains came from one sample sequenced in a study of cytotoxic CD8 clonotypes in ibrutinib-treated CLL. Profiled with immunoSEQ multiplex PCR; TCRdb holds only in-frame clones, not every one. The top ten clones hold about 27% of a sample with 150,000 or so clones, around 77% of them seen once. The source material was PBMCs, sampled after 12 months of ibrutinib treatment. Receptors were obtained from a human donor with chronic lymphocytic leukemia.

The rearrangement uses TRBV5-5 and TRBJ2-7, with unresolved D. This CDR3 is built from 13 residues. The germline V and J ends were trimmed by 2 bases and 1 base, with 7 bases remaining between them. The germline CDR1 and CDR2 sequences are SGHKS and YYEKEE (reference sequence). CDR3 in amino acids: CASSLGQSYEQYF. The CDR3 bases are TGTGCCAGCAGCTTAGGGCAGTCCTACGAGCAGTACTTC. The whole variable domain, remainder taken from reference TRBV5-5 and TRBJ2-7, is DAGVTQSPTHLIKTRGQQVTLRCSPISGHKSVSWYQQVLGQGPQFIFQYYEKEERGRGNFPDRFSARQFPNYSSELNVNALLLGDSALYLCASSLGQSYEQYFGPGTRLTVT.

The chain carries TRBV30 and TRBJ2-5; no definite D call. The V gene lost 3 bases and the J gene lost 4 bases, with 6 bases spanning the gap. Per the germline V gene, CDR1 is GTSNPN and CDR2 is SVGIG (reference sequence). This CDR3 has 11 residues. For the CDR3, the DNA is TGTGCCTGGAGCCCCCTAGAGACCCAGTACTTC. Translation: CAWSPLETQYF.

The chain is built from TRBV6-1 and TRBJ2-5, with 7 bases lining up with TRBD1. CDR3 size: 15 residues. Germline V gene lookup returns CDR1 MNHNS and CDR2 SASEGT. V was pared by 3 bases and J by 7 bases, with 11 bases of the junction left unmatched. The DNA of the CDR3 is TGTGCCAGCAGTGATCCGAAAGGGGGCTTGGGGACCCAGTACTTC. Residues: CASSDPKGGLGTQYF.

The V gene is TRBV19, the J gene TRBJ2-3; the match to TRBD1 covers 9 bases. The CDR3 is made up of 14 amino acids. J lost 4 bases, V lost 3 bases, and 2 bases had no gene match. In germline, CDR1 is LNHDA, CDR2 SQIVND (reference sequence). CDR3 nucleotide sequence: TGTGCCAGTAGTATGGGACAGGGCGCAGATACGCAGTATTTT. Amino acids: CASSMGQGADTQYF.

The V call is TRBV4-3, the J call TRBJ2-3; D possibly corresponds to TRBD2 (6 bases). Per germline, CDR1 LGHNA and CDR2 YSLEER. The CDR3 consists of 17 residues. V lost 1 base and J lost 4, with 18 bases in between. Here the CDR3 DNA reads TGCGCCAGCAGCCAAGCCAGTAGCGGAGTAGCACCAGATACGCAGTATTTT. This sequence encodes CASSQASSGVAPDTQYF.